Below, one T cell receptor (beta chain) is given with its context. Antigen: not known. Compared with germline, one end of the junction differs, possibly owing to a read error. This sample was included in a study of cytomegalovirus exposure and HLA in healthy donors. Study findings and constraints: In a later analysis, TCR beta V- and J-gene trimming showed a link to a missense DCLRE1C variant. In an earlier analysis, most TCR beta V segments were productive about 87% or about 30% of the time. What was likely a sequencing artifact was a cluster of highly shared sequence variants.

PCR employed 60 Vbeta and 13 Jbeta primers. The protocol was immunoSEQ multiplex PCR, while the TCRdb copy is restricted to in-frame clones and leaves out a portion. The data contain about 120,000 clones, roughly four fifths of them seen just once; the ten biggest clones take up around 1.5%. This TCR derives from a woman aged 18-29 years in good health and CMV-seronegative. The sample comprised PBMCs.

The CDR3 nucleotides are TGTGCTAGCAGCCAACTCCCCCCCACTAGCGGGGTTACTGAGCAGTTCTTC. As protein: CASSQLPPTSGVTEQFF. The chain uses TRBV7-7 and TRBJ2-1; 10 bases match TRBD2. Germline loops: CDR1 SSHAT, CDR2 FNYEAQ (reference sequence). This CDR3 contains 17 residues. The full variable domain, rest sourced from reference TRBV7-7 and TRBJ2-1, is GAGVSQSPRYKVTKRGQDVTLRCDPISSHATLYWYQQALGQGPEFLTYFNYEAQPDKSGLPSDRFSAERPEGSISTLTIQRTEQRDSAMYRCASSQLPPTSGVTEQFFGPGTRLTVL.